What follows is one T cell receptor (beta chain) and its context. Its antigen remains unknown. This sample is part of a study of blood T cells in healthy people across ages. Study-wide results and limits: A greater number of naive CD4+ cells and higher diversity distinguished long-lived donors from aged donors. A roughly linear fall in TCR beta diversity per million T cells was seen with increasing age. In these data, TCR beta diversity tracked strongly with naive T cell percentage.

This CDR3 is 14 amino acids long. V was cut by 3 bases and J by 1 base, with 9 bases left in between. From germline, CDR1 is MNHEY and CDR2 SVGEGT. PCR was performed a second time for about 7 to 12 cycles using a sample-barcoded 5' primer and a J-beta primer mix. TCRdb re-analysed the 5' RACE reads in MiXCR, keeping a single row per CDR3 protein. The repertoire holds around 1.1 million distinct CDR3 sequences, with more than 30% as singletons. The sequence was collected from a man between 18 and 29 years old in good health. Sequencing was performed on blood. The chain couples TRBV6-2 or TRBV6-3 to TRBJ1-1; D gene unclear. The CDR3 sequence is CASSYSTPNTEAFF. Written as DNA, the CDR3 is TGTGCCAGCAGTTATTCGACACCGAACACTGAAGCTTTCTTT.